This T cell receptor beta chain was identified during a study of identical twins. This clonotype was counted between two and nine times. Addition of a universal primer site occurred through template switching, and cDNA carried unique molecular identifiers. Each CDR3 protein gets one entry after TCRdb re-called the 5' RACE reads with MiXCR. The table lists 640,000 or so distinct CDR3 sequences, 6.1% of them singletons. Trimming shortened V by 5 bases and J by 2 bases, and 15 bases separated the two germline ends. This CDR3 spans 15 amino acids. The chain joins TRBV12-3 or TRBV12-4 to TRBJ1-2; D not certain. The specimen sequenced was naive T cells sorted from blood. This TCR came from a man aged 18 to 30 in good health. CDR3 loop: CASSTSGHNNYGYTF. The CDR3 coding sequence is TGTGCCAGCAGTACCTCGGGCCATAACAACTATGGCTACACCTTC.